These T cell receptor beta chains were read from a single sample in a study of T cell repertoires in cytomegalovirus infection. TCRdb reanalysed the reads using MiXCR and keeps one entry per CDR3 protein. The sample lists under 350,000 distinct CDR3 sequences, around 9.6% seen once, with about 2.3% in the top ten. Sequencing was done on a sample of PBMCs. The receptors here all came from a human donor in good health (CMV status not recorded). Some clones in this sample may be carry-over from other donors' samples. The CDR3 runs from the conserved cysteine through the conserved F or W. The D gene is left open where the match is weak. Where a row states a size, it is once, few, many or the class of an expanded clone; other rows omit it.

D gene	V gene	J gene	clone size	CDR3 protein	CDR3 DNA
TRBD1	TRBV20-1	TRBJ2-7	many	CSATDREFWYEQYF	TGCAGTGCTACTGACAGGGAGTTTTGGTACGAGCAGTACTTC
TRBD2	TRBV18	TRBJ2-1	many	CASSPSVAGTNEQFF	TGTGCCAGCTCACCTTCTGTAGCGGGGACCAATGAGCAGTTCTTC
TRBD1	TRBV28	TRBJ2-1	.	CATGDSDLSYNEQFF	TGTGCCACCGGGGACAGCGACTTGTCTTACAATGAGCAGTTCTTC
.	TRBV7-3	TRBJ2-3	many	CASSLGHRGTDTQYF	TGTGCCAGCAGCTTGGGACACAGAGGGACAGATACGCAGTATTTT
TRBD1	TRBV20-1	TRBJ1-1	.	CSASLQGAMDRRAFF	TGCAGTGCTAGCTTGCAGGGGGCCATGGATCGGAGAGCTTTCTTT
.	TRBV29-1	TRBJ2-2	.	CSDDGQFTGELFF	TGCAGCGACGACGGACAGTTCACCGGGGAGCTGTTTTTT
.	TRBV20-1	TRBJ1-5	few	CSARTDNRPQHF	TGCAGTGCTCGGACAGACAATCGGCCCCAGCATTTT
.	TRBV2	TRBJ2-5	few	CASSERGLAETQYF	TGTGCCAGCAGTGAACGAGGGCTAGCCGAGACCCAGTACTTC
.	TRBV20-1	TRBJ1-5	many	CSARVGRNQPQHF	TGCAGTGCTAGGGTGGGCCGCAATCAGCCCCAGCATTTT
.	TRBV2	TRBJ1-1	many	CASSEASRQNTEAFF	TGTGCCAGCAGTGAAGCTAGCAGGCAGAACACTGAAGCTTTCTTT
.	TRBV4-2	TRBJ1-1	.	CASSQVGAMTEAFF	TGTGCCAGCAGCCAAGTAGGCGCTATGACTGAAGCTTTCTTT
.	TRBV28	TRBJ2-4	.	CASSDRGAENIQYF	TGTGCCAGCAGTGATAGGGGGGCAGAAAACATTCAGTACTTC
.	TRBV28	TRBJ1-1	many	CASSLGGWTEAFF	TGTGCCAGCAGTTTAGGGGGCTGGACTGAAGCTTTCTTT
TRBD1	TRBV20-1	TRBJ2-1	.	CSASGSGTGTNEQFF	TGCAGTGCTAGTGGCTCGGGGACAGGGACCAATGAGCAGTTCTTC
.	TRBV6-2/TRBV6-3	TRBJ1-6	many	CASSSRDLPLHF	TGTGCCAGCAGTTCTCGAGACTTACCCCTCCACTTT
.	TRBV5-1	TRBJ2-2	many	CASSLDLGELFF	TGCGCCAGCAGCTTGGATCTCGGGGAGCTGTTTTTT
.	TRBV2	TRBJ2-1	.	CASSEGAGYEQFF	TGTGCCAGCAGTGAAGGGGCGGGGTATGAGCAGTTCTTC
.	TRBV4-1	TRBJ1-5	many	CASTQGQPQHF	TGCGCCAGCACCCAGGGGCAGCCCCAGCATTTT
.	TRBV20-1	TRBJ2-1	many	CSARERALGEQFF	TGCAGTGCTAGGGAAAGGGCCTTGGGGGAGCAGTTCTTC
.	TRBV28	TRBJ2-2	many	CASSLDRLETGELFF	TGTGCCAGCAGTTTGGACAGATTAGAGACCGGGGAGCTGTTTTTT
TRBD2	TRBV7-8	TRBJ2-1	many	CASSRGLVYNEQFF	TGTGCCAGCAGCCGAGGACTAGTCTACAATGAGCAGTTCTTC
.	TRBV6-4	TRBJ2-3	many	CASSDSTVTDTQYF	TGTGCCAGCAGTGACTCCACCGTGACAGATACGCAGTATTTT
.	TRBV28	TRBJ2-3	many	CASSPPGSTDTQYF	TGTGCCAGCAGTCCCCCGGGGAGCACAGATACGCAGTATTTT
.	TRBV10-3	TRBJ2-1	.	CAISDGSSYNEQFF	TGTGCCATCAGTGACGGGAGCTCCTACAATGAGCAGTTCTTC
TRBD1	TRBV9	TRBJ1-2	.	CASSAVQGQGRGGYGYTF	TGTGCCAGCAGCGCCGTCCAGGGACAGGGCAGAGGAGGCTATGGCTACACCTTC
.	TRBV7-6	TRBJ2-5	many	CASSRDQGETQYF	TGTGCCAGCAGCCGGGACCAAGGGGAGACCCAGTACTTC
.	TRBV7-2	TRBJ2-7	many	CASSLGAGGGRMNEQYF	TGTGCCAGCAGCTTAGGGGCTGGGGGGGGCCGCATGAACGAGCAGTACTTC
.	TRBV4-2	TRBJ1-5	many	CASSQEAIRGNQPQHF	TGTGCCAGCAGCCAAGAGGCCATCAGGGGCAATCAGCCCCAGCATTTT
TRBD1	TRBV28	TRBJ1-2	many	CASSSTGAGYTF	TGTGCCAGCAGTTCGACAGGGGCTGGCTACACCTTC
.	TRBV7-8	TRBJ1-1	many	CASSVTRNTEAFF	TGTGCCAGCAGCGTGACACGGAACACTGAAGCTTTCTTT
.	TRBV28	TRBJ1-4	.	CASSPRDLGNEKLFF	TGTGCCAGCAGTCCCCGGGACCTGGGAAACGAAAAACTGTTTTTT
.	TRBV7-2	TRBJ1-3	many	CASSLVGGGLTAGNTIYF	TGTGCCAGCAGCTTAGTAGGTGGGGGTCTAACCGCTGGAAACACCATATATTTT
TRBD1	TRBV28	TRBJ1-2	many	CASSSPGTGDGYTF	TGTGCCAGCAGTTCCCCCGGGACAGGGGATGGCTACACCTTC
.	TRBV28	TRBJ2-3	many	CASIHGERRAQYF	TGTGCCAGCATCCATGGGGAGAGGCGAGCGCAGTATTTT
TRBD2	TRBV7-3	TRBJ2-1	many	CASSLVAGGLYEQFF	TGTGCCAGCAGCTTAGTAGCGGGGGGGCTTTATGAGCAGTTCTTC
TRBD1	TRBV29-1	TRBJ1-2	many	CSVAGGGGSYGYTF	TGCAGCGTTGCAGGAGGAGGGGGCAGCTATGGCTACACCTTC
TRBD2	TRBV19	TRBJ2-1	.	CASSMGTSPLREFF	TGTGCCAGTAGTATGGGGACTAGCCCGTTGAGAGAGTTCTTC
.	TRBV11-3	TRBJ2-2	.	CASSLGTTRNTGELFF	TGTGCCAGCAGCTTAGGGACTACGCGGAACACCGGGGAGCTGTTTTTT
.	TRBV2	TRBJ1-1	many	CASRDLADTEAFF	TGTGCCAGCAGGGACCTAGCGGACACTGAAGCTTTCTTT
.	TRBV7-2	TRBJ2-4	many	CASSPSGGNIQYF	TGTGCCAGCAGCCCCTCGGGGGGCAACATTCAGTACTTC
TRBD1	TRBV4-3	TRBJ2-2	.	CASRPGQGWAGELFF	TGCGCCAGCAGGCCCGGACAGGGATGGGCCGGGGAGCTGTTTTTT
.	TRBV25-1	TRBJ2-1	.	CASSADNEQFF	TGTGCCAGCAGTGCTGACAATGAGCAGTTCTTC
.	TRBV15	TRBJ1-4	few	CATNQGKTNEKLFF	TGTGCCACCAACCAGGGAAAGACTAATGAAAAACTGTTTTTT
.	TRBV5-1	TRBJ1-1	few	CASSLEVTSNTEAFF	TGCGCCAGCAGCTTGGAAGTTACTTCGAACACTGAAGCTTTCTTT
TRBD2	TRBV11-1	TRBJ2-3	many	CASSRGTSVTDTQYF	TGTGCCAGCAGCCGTGGGACTAGCGTTACAGATACGCAGTATTTT
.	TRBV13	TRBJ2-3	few	CASSSPGGGDTQYF	TGTGCCAGCAGCTCTCCCGGGGGTGGAGATACGCAGTATTTT
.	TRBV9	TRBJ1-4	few	CASSPSPGTVGEKLFF	TGTGCCAGCAGCCCCTCTCCAGGGACGGTTGGTGAAAAACTGTTTTTT
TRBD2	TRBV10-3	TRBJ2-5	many	CAISESRDLSGGKETQYF	TGTGCCATCAGTGAGTCCCGGGACCTCAGCGGGGGGAAAGAGACCCAGTACTTC
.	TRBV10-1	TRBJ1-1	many	CASSDSYYTEAFF	TGCGCCAGCAGTGACAGCTATTACACTGAAGCTTTCTTT
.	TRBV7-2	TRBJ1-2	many	CASSRDHVGYTF	TGTGCCAGCAGTCGGGACCATGTCGGCTACACCTTC
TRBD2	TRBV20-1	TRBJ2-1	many	CSARTSVNYNEQFF	TGCAGTGCCAGGACTAGCGTAAACTACAATGAGCAGTTCTTC
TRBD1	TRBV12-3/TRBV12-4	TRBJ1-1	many	CASSQGQGGEAFF	TGTGCCAGCAGCCAGGGACAGGGGGGTGAAGCTTTCTTT
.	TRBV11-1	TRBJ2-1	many	CASAGNEQFF	TGTGCCAGCGCCGGCAATGAGCAGTTCTTC
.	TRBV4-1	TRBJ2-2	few	CASSHPGRTGELFF	TGCGCCAGCAGCCACCCAGGACGGACCGGGGAGCTGTTTTTT
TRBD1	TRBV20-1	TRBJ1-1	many	CSAKGTGGWDTEAFF	TGCAGTGCCAAAGGGACAGGGGGGTGGGACACTGAAGCTTTCTTT